The present T cell receptor (beta chain) was sequenced within a study of T cells after yellow fever vaccination (dated by TCRdb to about 2019). With respect to the entire study: Libraries from fractions with low cell numbers were prepared with the SMART-Seq v4 Ultra Low Input RNA kit. To follow T-cell clones before and after both primary and booster YFV17D yellow fever vaccination, bulk TCR alpha and beta repertoires underwent longitudinal sequencing. Two healthy male donors made up the cohort, one aged 18 to 29 years and the other aged 30 to 40 years. Blood was drawn at multiple timepoints before and after primary and secondary immunization, with bulk PBMC replicates and cell subsets isolated. Broad study findings and their caveats: A small share of clonotypes was detected in both CD4 and CD8 compartments, with the overlap likely arising from convergent recombination. Computational filtering was required because FACS-sorted repertoires could contain abundant contaminating clonotypes from the bulk population. Because the study included only a couple of donors, the extent to which the findings can be generalized is limited. After the booster, most clones that had expanded after primary vaccination were detected again (approximately 96% of CD4 and more than 85% of CD8), suggesting broad maintenance of memory. Compared with the primary T-cell response, the secondary T-cell response was weaker but faster, peaking on day 5 rather than day 15.

Inclusive of the bounding cysteine and phenylalanine, the CDR3 is 15 residues long. Only the CDR3 DNA is retained, 45 bases long and in frame from the first base. The germline V gene encodes CDR1 SGHTA and CDR2 FQGNSA. At the junction V is shortened by 3 bases and J by 0 bases, with 11 bases in between. Sample treatment or condition, as interpreted from the label and publication: live attenuated yellow fever vaccine strain. At each blood-draw timepoint, two biological replicates of bulk PBMCs were collected. A standard Ficoll-Paque protocol was used to isolate PBMCs from peripheral blood. RNA was extracted with TriZol from bulk PBMCs, CD4 and CD8 fractions, and dextramer-positive and dextramer-negative fractions. This clonotype was detected ten times or more. Its antigen target is currently unknown. Per-base quality was not reported, and no clone a single base away is much larger than it. Synthesis of TCR cDNA relied on 5'RACE template switching, a step that introduced a universal primer site along with unique molecular identifiers. cDNA synthesis was primed from both the TCR alpha and TCR beta constant segments. Two PCR steps were used to amplify libraries, with sample barcodes and sequencing adapters being added in the second step. Sequencing of the libraries was done on either Illumina HiSeq 2500 (2x100 bp) or NovaSeq (2x150 bp). Per the source publication's procedure: MIGEC handled demultiplexing of reads and collapsing into UMI consensus sequences, while MiXCR performed V(D)J alignment. Vaccine-responding clonotypes were identified with edgeR using replicate PBMC samples, with FDR below 0.01 and a log2 fold change above 5 up to day 15 being required. Each bulk clonotype was labeled CD4 or CD8 based on which sequenced repertoire, CD4 or CD8, contained the clonotype at higher abundance. TCRdb redid the processing of the public reads, applying fastp at Q25 and MiXCR, and retained in-frame beta chains. Rows are unified per CDR3 protein, each entry keeping the most common DNA and genes. These V and J calls rely on TCRdb rather than the paper's analysis. The sample table lists a few hundred thousand distinct CDR3 sequences, approximately 7% of them with a count of one. 15% to 20% of the sample comes from the top ten.

The sequence came from a young man who received the YFV17D yellow fever vaccine. The chain uses TRBV7-2 and TRBJ2-5; perhaps TRBD2 is the D gene, with 7 bases matching. The sample here was PBMCs, taken about 49 days after the first yellow fever vaccination. The DNA sequence is given as TGTGCCAGCAGCTTTCGCGGGGGCCACCAAGAGACCCAGTACTTC. It is translated as CASSFRGGHQETQYF.